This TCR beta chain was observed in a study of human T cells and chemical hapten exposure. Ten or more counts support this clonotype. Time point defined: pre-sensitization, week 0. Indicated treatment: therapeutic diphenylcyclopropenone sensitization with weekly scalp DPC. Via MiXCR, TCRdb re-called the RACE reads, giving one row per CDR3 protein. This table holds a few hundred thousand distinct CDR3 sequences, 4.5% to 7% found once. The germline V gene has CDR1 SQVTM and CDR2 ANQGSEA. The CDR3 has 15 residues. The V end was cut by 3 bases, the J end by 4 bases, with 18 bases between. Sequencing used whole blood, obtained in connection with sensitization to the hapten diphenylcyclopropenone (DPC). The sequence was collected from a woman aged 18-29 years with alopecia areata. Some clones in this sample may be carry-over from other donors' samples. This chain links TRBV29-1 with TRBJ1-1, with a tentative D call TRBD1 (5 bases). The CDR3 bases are TGCAGCGTTGACAAGGGGTCTCCTTCAGGCACTGAAGCTTTCTTT. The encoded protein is CSVDKGSPSGTEAFF.